This TCR beta chain was sequenced in a study of blood T cell repertoires in COVID-19. Study at large: PBMCs, B-cell-depleted T cells, or T cells were the source of the cDNA or gDNA that made up the material.

From germline, CDR1 is MNHEY and CDR2 SVGAGI. The CDR3 length is 16 residues. After removal of 2 bases from V and 4 bases from J, the junction contained 6 bases not matched to a gene. Produced via immunoSEQ multiplex PCR; TCRdb's table is partial and in-frame only. The sample yields around 56,000 clones, approximately 90% seen once. Material for sequencing was peripheral blood. The chain combines TRBV6-5 with TRBJ1-3; TRBD1 matches 9 bases. This sequence originates from a woman aged 60-75 years with active or convalescent COVID-19. CDR3 sequence: CASSYTGQGRGNTIYF. CDR3 coding DNA: TGTGCCAGCAGTTACACCGGACAGGGGCGAGGAAACACCATATATTTT.